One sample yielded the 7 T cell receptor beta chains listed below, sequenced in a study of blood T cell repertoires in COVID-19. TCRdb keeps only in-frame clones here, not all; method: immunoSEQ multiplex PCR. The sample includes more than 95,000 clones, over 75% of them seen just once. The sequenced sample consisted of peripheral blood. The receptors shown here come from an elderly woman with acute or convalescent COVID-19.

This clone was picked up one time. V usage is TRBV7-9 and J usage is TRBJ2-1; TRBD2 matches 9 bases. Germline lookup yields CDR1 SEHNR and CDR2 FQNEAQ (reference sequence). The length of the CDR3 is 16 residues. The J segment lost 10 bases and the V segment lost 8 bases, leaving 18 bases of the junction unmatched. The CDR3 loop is CASGARGGGAVREQFF. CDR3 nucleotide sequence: TGTGCCAGCGGAGCGCGGGGCGGGGGGGCCGTTAGGGAGCAGTTCTTC.

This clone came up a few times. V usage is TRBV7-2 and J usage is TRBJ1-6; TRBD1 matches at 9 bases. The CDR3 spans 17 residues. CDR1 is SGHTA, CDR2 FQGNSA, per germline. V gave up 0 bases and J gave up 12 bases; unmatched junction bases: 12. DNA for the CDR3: TGTGCCAGCAGCTTAGCGGGTCCAGACAGGGGGAACCTACCCCTCCACTTT. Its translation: CASSLAGPDRGNLPLHF.

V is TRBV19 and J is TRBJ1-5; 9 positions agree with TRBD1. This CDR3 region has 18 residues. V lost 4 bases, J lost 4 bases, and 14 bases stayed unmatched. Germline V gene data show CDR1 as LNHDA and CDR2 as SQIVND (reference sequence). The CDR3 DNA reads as TGTGCCAGTAGTACCCGGACAGGGGATGGGGTGGCAAATCAGCCCCAGCATTTT. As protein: CASSTRTGDGVANQPQHF.

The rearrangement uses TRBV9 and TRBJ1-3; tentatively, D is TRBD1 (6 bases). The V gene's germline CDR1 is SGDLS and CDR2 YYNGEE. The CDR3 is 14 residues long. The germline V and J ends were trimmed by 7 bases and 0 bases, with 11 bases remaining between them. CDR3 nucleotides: TGTGCCAGCCATCCAGGGGCCTCTGGAAACACCATATATTTT. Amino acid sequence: CASHPGASGNTIYF. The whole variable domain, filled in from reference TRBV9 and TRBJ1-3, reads DSGVTQTPKHLITATGQRVTLRCSPRSGDLSVYWYQQSLDQGLQFLIQYYNGEERAKGNILERFSAQQFPDLHSELNLSSLELGDSALYFCASHPGASGNTIYFGEGSWLTVV.

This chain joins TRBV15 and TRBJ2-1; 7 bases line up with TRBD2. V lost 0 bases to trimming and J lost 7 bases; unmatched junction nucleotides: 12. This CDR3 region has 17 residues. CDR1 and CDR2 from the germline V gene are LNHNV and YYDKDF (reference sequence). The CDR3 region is CATSRDRPGGGSNEQFF. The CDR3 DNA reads TGTGCCACCAGCAGAGATCGCCCTGGCGGGGGTTCAAATGAGCAGTTCTTC.

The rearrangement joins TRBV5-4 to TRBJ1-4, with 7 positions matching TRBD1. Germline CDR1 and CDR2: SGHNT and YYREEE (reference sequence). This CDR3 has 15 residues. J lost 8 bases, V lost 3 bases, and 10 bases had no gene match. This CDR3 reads CASSSRQGEGEKLFF. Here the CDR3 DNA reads TGTGCCAGCAGCTCAAGACAGGGAGAGGGCGAAAAACTGTTTTTT.

The CDR3 is CASSLGQELNTIYF. CDR3 bases: TGTGCCAGCAGCTTGGGACAGGAGTTGAACACCATATATTTT. The chain couples TRBV11-2 to TRBJ1-3, with 8 bases lining up with TRBD1. Trimming took 3 bases from V and 7 from J; bases not matched to a gene: 5. Germline V gives CDR1 SGHAT, CDR2 FQNNGV. There are 14 residues in the CDR3.